This record covers a single T cell receptor beta chain. The source of the sample is a study of blood T cell repertoires in COVID-19. The overall study: Samples of COVID-19 (acute and convalescent) were obtained from the United States, Italy and Spain. Sources were T cells, B-cell-depleted T cells, or PBMCs; the material itself was cDNA or gDNA.

The germline gives CDR1 LNHDA, CDR2 SQIVND (reference sequence). This CDR3 region has 16 residues. V dropped 5 bases and J dropped 7; count of bases not matched to a gene: 10. As originally analysed: By means of reference gene primer amplification, nucleated cell counts were estimated. Only in-frame clones appear in the TCRdb table, and some are missing; sequencing was by immunoSEQ multiplex PCR. That table supplies the V and J calls and clone size; D and trimming were determined from the DNA. The data contain fewer than 50,000 clones, under 95% of them seen just once; the ten biggest clones take up 3.9%.

The sample was peripheral blood. The chain links TRBV19 to TRBJ2-1; 11 bases are a match to TRBD2. The sequence was obtained from a human donor in a cohort sampled during active COVID-19. The CDR3 is CASSASSGRPGNEQFF. The CDR3 nucleotides read TGTGCCAGTAGTGCTTCTAGCGGGAGGCCGGGGAATGAGCAGTTCTTC.